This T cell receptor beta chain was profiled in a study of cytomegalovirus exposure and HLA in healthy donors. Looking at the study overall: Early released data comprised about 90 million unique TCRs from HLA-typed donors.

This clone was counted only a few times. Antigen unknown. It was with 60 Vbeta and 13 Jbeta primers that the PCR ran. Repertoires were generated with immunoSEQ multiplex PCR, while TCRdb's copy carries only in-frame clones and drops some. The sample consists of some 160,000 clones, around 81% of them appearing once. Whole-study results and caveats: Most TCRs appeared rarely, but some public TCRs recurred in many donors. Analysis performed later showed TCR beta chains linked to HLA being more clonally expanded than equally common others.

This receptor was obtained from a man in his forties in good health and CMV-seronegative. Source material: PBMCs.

The CDR3 DNA sequence: TGTGCCAGCAGCGCAGGGTATGTCGGCAATGAGCAGTTCTTC. Its protein product is CASSAGYVGNEQFF. The chain employs TRBV7-9 and TRBJ2-1, with TRBD1 as a possible D gene (5 bases). Germline CDR1 reads SEHNR; CDR2 reads FQNEAQ (reference sequence). The CDR3 runs 14 residues. The ends were cut back, 5 bases at V and 6 bases at J, with 14 bases in the middle.